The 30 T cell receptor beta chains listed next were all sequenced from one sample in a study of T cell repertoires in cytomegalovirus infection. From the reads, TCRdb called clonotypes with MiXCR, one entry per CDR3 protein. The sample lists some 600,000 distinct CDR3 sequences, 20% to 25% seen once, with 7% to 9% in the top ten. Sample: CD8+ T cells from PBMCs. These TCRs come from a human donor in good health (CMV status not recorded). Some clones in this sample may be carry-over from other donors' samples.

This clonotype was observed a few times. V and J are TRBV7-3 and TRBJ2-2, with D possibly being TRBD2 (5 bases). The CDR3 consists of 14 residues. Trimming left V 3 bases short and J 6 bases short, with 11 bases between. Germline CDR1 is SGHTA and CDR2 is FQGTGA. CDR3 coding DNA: TGTGCCAGCAGCTTCTCGGGAAATGCCGGGGAGCTGTTTTTT. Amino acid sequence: CASSFSGNAGELFF.

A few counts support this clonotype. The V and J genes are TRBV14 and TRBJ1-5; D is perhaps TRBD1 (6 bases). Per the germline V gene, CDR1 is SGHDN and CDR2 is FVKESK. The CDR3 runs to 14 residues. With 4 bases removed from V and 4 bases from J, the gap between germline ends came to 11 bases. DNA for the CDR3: TGTGCCAGCAGCCCACCAGGGGCTAATCAGCCCCAGCATTTT. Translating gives CASSPPGANQPQHF.

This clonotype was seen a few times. This CDR3 is CASSRLHRRTQHF. The CDR3 nucleotides read TGTGCCAGCTCACGGTTACACCGCCGGACCCAGCATTTT. The rearrangement joins TRBV18 to TRBJ1-5; unclear D gene. The CDR3 runs to 13 residues. V was cut by 4 bases and J by 11 bases, with 15 bases left in between. Germline CDR1 and CDR2: KGHSH and LQKENI.

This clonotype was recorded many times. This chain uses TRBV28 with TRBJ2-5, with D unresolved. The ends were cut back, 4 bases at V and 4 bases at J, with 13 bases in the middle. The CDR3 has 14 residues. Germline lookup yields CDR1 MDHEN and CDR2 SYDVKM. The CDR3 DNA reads TGTGCCAGCAGTTGGGTAAGAAGTGGAGAGACCCAGTACTTC. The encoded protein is CASSWVRSGETQYF.

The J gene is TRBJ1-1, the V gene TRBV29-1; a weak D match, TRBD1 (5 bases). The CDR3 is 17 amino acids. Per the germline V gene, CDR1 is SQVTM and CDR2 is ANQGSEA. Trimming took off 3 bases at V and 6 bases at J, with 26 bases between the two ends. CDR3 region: CSVEGRGRLGAGAEAFF. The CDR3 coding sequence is TGCAGCGTTGAGGGCCGGGGCCGGCTCGGGGCCGGGGCTGAAGCTTTCTTT. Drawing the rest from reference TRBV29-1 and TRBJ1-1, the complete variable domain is SAVISQKPSRDICQRGTSLTIQCQVDSQVTMMFWYRQQPGQSLTLIATANQGSEATYESGFVIDKFPISRPNLTFSTLTVSNMSPEDSSIYLCSVEGRGRLGAGAEAFFGQGTRLTVV.

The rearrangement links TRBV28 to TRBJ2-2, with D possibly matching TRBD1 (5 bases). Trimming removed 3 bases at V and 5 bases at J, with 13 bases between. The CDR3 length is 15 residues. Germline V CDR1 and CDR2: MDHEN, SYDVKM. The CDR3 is CASSLVGVKTGELFF. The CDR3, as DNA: TGTGCCAGCAGTTTGGTAGGGGTAAAGACCGGGGAGCTGTTTTTT.

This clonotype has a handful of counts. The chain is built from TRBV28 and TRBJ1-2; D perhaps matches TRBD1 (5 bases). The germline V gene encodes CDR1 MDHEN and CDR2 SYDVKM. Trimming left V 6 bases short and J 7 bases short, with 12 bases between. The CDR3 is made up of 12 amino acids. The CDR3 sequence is CASSTTGGGYTF. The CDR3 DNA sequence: TGTGCCAGCAGCACGACCGGGGGTGGCTACACCTTC.

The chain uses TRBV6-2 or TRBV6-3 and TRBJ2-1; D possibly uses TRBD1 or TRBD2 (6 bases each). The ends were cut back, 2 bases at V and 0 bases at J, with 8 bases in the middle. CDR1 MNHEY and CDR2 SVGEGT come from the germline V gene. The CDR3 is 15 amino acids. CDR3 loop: CASSYGGLSYNEQFF. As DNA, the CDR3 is TGTGCCAGCAGTTACGGGGGGCTCTCCTACAATGAGCAGTTCTTC.

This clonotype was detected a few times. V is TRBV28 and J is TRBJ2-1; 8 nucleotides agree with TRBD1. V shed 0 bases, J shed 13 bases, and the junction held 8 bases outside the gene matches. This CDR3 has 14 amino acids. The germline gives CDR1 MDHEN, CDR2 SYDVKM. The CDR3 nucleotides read TGTGCCAGCAGTTTATGGGGACAGGCCATACTTCAGTTCTTC. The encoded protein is CASSLWGQAILQFF.

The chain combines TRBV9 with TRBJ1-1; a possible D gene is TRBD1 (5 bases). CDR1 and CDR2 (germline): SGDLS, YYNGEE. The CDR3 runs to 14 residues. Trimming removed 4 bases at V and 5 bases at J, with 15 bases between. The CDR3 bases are TGTGCCAGCAGCATAGGGGACGGCGGGACTGAAGCTTTCTTT. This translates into CASSIGDGGTEAFF.

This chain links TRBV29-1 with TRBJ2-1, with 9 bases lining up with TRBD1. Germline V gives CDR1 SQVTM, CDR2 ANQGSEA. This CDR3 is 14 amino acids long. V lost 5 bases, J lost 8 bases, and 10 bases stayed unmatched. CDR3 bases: TGCAGCGTTCGTGGGACAGGGATGGTGGATGAGCAGTTCTTC. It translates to CSVRGTGMVDEQFF.

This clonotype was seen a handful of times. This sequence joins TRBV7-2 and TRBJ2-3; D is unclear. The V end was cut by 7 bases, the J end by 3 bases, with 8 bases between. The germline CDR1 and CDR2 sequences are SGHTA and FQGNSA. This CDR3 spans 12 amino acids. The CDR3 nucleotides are TGTGCCAGCACCGACGAGACAGATACGCAGTATTTT. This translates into CASTDETDTQYF.

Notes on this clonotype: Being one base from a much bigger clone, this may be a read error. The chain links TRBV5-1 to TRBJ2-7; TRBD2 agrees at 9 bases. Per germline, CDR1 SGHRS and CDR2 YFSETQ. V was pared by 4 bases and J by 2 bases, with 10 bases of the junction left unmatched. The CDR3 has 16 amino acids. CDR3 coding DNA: TGCGCCAGCAGCCATCCGCTAGCGGGGAACCCCTACGAGCAGTACTTC. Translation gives CASSHPLAGNPYEQYF.

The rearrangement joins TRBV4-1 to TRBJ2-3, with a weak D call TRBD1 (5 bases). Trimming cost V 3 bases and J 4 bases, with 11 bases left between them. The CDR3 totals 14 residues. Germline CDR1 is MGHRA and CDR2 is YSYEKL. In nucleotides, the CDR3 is TGCGCCAGCAGCCAGTCCAGGGTGGCAGATACGCAGTATTTT. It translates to CASSQSRVADTQYF.

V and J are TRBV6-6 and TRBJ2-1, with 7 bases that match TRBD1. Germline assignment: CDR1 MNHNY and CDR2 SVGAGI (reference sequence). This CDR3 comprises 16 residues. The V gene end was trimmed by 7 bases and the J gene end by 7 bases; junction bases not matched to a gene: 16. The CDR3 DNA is TGTGCCAGCACTCCTAGGAACAAGGGACAGAAGAATGAGCAGTTCTTC. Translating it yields CASTPRNKGQKNEQFF.

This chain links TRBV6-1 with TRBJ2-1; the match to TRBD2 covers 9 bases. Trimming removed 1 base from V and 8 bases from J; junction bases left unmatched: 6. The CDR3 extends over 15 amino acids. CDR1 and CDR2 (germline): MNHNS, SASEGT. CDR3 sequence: CASSEGTSVGDEQFF. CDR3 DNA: TGTGCCAGCAGTGAAGGGACTAGCGTGGGTGATGAGCAGTTCTTC.

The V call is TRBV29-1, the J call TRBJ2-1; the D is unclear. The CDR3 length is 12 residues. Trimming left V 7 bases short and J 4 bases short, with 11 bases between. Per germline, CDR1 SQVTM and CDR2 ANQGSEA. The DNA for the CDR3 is TGCAGCGCCGGCAGACTTTACAATGAGCAGTTCTTC. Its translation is CSAGRLYNEQFF.

This chain's CDR3 is CASSQVRQPTGELFF. CDR3 DNA: TGCGCCAGCAGCCAAGTCAGGCAGCCGACCGGGGAGCTGTTTTTT. This rearrangement joins TRBV4-3 to TRBJ2-2; D is ambiguous. V was clipped by 1 base and J by 5 bases, with 11 bases between them. Per the germline V gene, CDR1 is LGHNA and CDR2 is YSLEER. The length of the CDR3 is 15 residues.

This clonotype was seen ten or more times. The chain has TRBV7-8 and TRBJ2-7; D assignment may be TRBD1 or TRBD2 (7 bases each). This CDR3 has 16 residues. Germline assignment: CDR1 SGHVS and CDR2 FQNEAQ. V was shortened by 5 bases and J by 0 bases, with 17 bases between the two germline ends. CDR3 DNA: TGTGCCAGCAGCCAGCGGGGACAGAGTAACTCCTACGAGCAGTACTTC. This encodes CASSQRGQSNSYEQYF. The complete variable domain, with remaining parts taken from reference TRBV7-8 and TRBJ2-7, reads GAGVSQSPRYKVAKRGQDVALRCDPISGHVSLFWYQQALGQGPEFLTYFQNEAQLDKSGLPSDRFFAERPEGSVSTLKIQRTQQEDSAVYLCASSQRGQSNSYEQYFGPGTRLTVT.

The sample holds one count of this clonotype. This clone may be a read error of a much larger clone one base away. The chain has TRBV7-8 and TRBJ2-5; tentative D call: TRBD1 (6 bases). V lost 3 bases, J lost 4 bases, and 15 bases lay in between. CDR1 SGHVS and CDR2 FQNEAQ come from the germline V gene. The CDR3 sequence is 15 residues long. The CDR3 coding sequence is TGTGCCAGCAGCTTCCGGGACAAGGGGCGAGAGACCCAGTACTTC. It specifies CASSFRDKGRETQYF.

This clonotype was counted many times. The chain's CDR3 is CASSSLFRGSLADTQYF. CDR3 nucleotide sequence: TGTGCCAGCAGCTCTCTATTCAGGGGGTCTTTGGCAGATACGCAGTATTTT. The rearrangement uses TRBV7-8 and TRBJ2-3, with TRBD1 matching over 7 bases. Germline-derived CDR1 and CDR2 are SGHVS and FQNEAQ. The CDR3 sequence is 17 residues long. The V and J ends lost 4 bases and 4 bases, in that order; junction bases with no gene match: 14.

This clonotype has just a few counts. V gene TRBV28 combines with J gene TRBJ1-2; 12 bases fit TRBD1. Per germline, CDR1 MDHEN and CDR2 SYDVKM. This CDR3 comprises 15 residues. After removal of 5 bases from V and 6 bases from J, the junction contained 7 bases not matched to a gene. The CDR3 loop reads CASSLPGQGAHGYTF. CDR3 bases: TGTGCCAGCAGTCTTCCGGGACAGGGGGCTCATGGCTACACCTTC.

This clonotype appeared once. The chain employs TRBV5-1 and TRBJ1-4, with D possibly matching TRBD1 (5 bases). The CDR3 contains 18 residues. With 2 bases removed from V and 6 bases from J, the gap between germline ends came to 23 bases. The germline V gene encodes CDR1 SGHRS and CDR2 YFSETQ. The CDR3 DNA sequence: TGCGCCAGCAGCTTTACCCGGGACCGAAGGCCTGAAGATGAAAAACTGTTTTTT. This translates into CASSFTRDRRPEDEKLFF.

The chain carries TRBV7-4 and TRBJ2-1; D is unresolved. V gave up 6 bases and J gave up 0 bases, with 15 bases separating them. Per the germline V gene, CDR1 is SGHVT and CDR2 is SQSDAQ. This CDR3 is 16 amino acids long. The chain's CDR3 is CASRSLVKGSYNEQFF. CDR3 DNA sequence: TGTGCCAGCAGGAGCTTAGTTAAGGGCTCCTACAATGAGCAGTTCTTC.

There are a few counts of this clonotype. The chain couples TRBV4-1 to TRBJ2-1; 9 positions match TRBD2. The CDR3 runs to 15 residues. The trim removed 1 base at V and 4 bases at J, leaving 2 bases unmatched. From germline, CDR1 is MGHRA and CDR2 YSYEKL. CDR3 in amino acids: CASSQVAGDYNEQFF. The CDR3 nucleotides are TGCGCCAGCAGCCAAGTAGCGGGGGATTACAATGAGCAGTTCTTC.

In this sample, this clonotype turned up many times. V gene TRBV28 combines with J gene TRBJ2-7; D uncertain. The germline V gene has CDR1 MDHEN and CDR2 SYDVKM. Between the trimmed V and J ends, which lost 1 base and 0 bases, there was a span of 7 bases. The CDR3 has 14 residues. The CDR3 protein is CASSLYLSSYEQYV. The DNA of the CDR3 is TGTGCCAGCAGTTTATACCTTTCCTCCTACGAGCAGTACGTC.

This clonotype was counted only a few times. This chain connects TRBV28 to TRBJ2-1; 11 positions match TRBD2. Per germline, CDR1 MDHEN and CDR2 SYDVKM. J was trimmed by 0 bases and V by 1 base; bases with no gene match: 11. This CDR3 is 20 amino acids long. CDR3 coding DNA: TGTGCCAGCAGTTTATCTTGGCTAGCGGGGGGCAGGGTCTCCTACAATGAGCAGTTCTTC. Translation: CASSLSWLAGGRVSYNEQFF.

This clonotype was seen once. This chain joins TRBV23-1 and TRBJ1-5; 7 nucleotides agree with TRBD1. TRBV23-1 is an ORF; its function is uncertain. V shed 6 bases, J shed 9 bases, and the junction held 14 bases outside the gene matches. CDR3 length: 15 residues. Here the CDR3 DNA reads TGCGCCAGCAGCCTCGGGGCAGGGGGTTCGTGGCCCCAGCATTTT. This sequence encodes CASSLGAGGSWPQHF.

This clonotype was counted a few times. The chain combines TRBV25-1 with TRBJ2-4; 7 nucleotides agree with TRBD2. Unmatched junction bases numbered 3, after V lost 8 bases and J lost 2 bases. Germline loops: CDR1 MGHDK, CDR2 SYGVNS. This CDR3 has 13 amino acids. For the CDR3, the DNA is TGTGCCAGCGGGGGGGAGACCAAAAACATTCAGTACTTC. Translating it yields CASGGETKNIQYF.

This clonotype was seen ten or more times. CDR3 protein: CAISESGTGRVWTEAFF. The DNA of the CDR3 is TGTGCCATCAGTGAGTCCGGGACAGGGAGAGTCTGGACTGAAGCTTTCTTT. The genes are TRBV10-3 and TRBJ1-1, with 9 bases that match TRBD1. CDR1 is ENHRY and CDR2 is SYGVKD in the germline V gene. This CDR3 comprises 17 residues. V was clipped by 0 bases and J by 5 bases; unmatched bases: 10.